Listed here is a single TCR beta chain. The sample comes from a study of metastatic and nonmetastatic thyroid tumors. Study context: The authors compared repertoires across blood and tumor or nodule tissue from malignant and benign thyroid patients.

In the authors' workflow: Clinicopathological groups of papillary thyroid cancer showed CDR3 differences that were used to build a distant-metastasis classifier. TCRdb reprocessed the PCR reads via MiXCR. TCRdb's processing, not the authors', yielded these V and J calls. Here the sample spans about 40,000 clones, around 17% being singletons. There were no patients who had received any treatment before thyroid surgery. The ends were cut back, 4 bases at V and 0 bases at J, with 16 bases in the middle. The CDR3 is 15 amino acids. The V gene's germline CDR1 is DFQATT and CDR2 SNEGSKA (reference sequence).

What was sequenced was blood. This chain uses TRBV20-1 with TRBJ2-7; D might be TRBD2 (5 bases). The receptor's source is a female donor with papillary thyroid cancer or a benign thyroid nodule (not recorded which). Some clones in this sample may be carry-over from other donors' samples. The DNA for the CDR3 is TGCAGTGCTAATAACCCGGGAACGAGCTCCTACGAGCAGTACTTC. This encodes CSANNPGTSSYEQYF.